One and the same sample provided the 20 T cell receptor beta chains below, sequenced in a study of blood T cell repertoires in COVID-19. Sequencing used immunoSEQ multiplex PCR; TCRdb keeps in-frame clones, though not all of them. The sample carries around 140,000 clones, 80% to 90% recorded once. The sample consisted of peripheral blood. Receptor source: a woman aged 55-69 years with acute or convalescent COVID-19.

The chain joins TRBV7-9 to TRBJ1-2; weak D call: TRBD1 (6 bases). CDR3 length: 15 residues. Germline V CDR1 and CDR2: SEHNR, FQNEAQ (reference sequence). V lost 5 bases to trimming and J lost 5 bases, with 18 bases between them. Here the CDR3 DNA reads TGTGCCAGCAGCGACCCACAGGGAAATCAGTATGGCTACACCTTC. Amino acid sequence: CASSDPQGNQYGYTF.

This clone appeared once. The rearrangement joins TRBV3-1 (or the pseudogene TRBV3-2) to TRBJ2-6; maybe TRBD1 (5 bases). CDR1 LGHDT and CDR2 YNNKEL come from the germline V gene (reference sequence). This CDR3 is built from 14 residues. V was trimmed by 4 bases and J by 2 bases, leaving 6 bases between them. CDR3 residues: CASSPDTGANVLTF. The CDR3, as DNA: TGTGCCAGCAGCCCGGACACTGGGGCCAACGTCCTGACTTTC.

The chain combines TRBV30 with TRBJ1-4, with a tentative D call TRBD1 (6 bases). The CDR3 consists of 14 residues. Deletions cut 7 bases from V and 7 bases from J, with 19 bases between. CDR1 GTSNPN and CDR2 SVGIG come from the germline V gene (reference sequence). The CDR3 sequence is CALFLTGSGEKLFF. The DNA for the CDR3 is TGTGCCTTATTTTTGACAGGCTCGGGTGAAAAACTGTTTTTT. The full variable domain, with the rest looked up from reference TRBV30 and TRBJ1-4, is SQTIHQWPATLVQPVGSPLSLECTVEGTSNPNLYWYRQAAGRGLQLLFYSVGIGQISSEVPQNLSASRPQDRQFILSSKKLLLSDSGFYLCALFLTGSGEKLFFGSGTQLSVL.

The rearrangement uses TRBV9 and TRBJ2-7; 11 bases fit TRBD1. Germline V gene data show CDR1 as SGDLS and CDR2 as YYNGEE. The CDR3 consists of 14 residues. With V trimmed by 3 bases and J by 7 bases, 6 bases remained unmatched. CDR3 sequence: CASSAGTGGREQYF. CDR3 nucleotide sequence: TGTGCCAGCAGCGCAGGGACAGGGGGAAGAGAGCAGTACTTC.

The chain has TRBV5-8 and TRBJ2-5; 7 bases fit TRBD2. The CDR3 loop spans 16 amino acids. Per germline, CDR1 SGHTS and CDR2 YDEGEE. J lost 2 bases, V lost 0 bases, and 7 bases had no gene match. DNA for the CDR3: TGTGCCAGCAGCTTGGGGGGCGGGGGATCACAAGAGACCCAGTACTTC. Translating gives CASSLGGGGSQETQYF.

The table lists this clone with a count of one. This sequence joins TRBV4-2 and TRBJ2-2; a possible D gene is TRBD1 (6 bases). The CDR3 sequence is 16 residues long. The ends were cut back, 4 bases at V and 2 bases at J, with 14 bases in the middle. Germline values: CDR1 LGHNA, CDR2 YNFKEQ. The CDR3 loop reads CASSPMPGTNTGELFF. CDR3 coding DNA: TGTGCCAGCAGCCCGATGCCCGGGACAAACACCGGGGAGCTGTTTTTT.

This chain links TRBV10-3 with TRBJ2-7; TRBD1 matches at 7 bases. Germline V gene data show CDR1 as ENHRY and CDR2 as SYGVKD. After removal of 6 bases from V and 5 bases from J, the junction contained 7 bases not matched to a gene. The CDR3 is 13 residues long. Here the CDR3 DNA reads TGTGCCATCAGGGTGGGACAGAAAGACGAGCAGTACTTC. This translates into CAIRVGQKDEQYF.

This clone was seen just once. The rearrangement uses TRBV6-1 and TRBJ2-2, with a tentative D call TRBD1 (5 bases). The germline V and J ends were trimmed by 0 bases and 6 bases, with 11 bases remaining between them. The CDR3 length is 15 residues. Germline V gives CDR1 MNHNS, CDR2 SASEGT. The CDR3, as DNA: TGTGCCAGCAGTGAAGCAGGCAGGGTGGCCGGGGAGCTGTTTTTT. Encoded protein: CASSEAGRVAGELFF.

The J gene is TRBJ1-5, the V gene TRBV12-3 or TRBV12-4; D is unresolved. V lost 3 bases to trimming and J lost 5 bases, with 8 bases between them. This CDR3 contains 13 residues. For the CDR3, the DNA is TGTGCCAGCAGTTTGTACGGGGATCAGCCCCAGCATTTT. Its protein product is CASSLYGDQPQHF.

V is TRBV30 and J is TRBJ2-2; D possibly corresponds to TRBD2 (6 bases). Germline V lookup: CDR1 GTSNPN, CDR2 SVGIG (reference sequence). The CDR3 length is 15 residues. V was clipped by 8 bases and J by 5 bases, with 21 bases between them. This CDR3 is CAGTVANAVTGELFF. The CDR3 nucleotides read TGTGCCGGGACTGTAGCGAACGCGGTAACCGGGGAGCTGTTTTTT.

As to this clone: This same CDR3 is encoded by further DNA sequences in the sample. The genes are TRBV5-1 and TRBJ1-1, with D unresolved. This CDR3 comprises 13 residues. Trimming stripped 0 bases from V and 0 bases from J, with 3 bases between. CDR1 and CDR2 (germline): SGHRS, YFSETQ. DNA for the CDR3: TGCGCCAGCAGCTTGGATATGAACACTGAAGCTTTCTTT. As protein: CASSLDMNTEAFF.

This rearrangement joins TRBV3-1 (or the pseudogene TRBV3-2) to TRBJ1-1; D ambiguous. Germline values: CDR1 LGHDT, CDR2 YNNKEL (reference sequence). Trimming shortened V by 2 bases and J by 4 bases, and 11 bases separated the two germline ends. This CDR3 is 14 amino acids long. The CDR3 coding sequence is TGTGCCAGCAGCCAAAACGCACTTAGCACTGAAGCTTTCTTT. Amino acids: CASSQNALSTEAFF.

This chain links TRBV12-3 or TRBV12-4 with TRBJ1-1, with D unresolved. V lost 3 bases and J lost 2, with 7 bases in between. The CDR3 totals 13 residues. The CDR3 bases are TGTGCCAGCAGTTTCCGGAGAAACACTGAAGCTTTCTTT. Protein sequence: CASSFRRNTEAFF.

The genes are TRBV10-3 and TRBJ1-1; TRBD1 might be the D (6 bases). The CDR3 is 14 residues long. Germline CDR1 and CDR2: ENHRY and SYGVKD. V was trimmed by 3 bases and J by 4 bases, leaving 12 bases between them. The CDR3 DNA follows: TGTGCCATCAGTGAAACAGGGAGAAGCACTGAAGCTTTCTTT. Amino acids: CAISETGRSTEAFF.

The genes are TRBV28 and TRBJ1-5, with D tentatively TRBD1 (5 bases). The CDR3 sequence is 14 residues long. Germline V CDR1 and CDR2: MDHEN, SYDVKM. V was clipped by 6 bases and J by 6 bases, with 15 bases between them. CDR3 coding DNA: TGTGCCAGCAGCCCCGGGGGGAGCGGTCAGCCCCAGCATTTT. Its protein product is CASSPGGSGQPQHF.

J is TRBJ1-1 and V is TRBV6-1; D is unresolved. The CDR3 loop spans 13 amino acids. CDR1 is MNHNS and CDR2 is SASEGT in the germline V gene. The germline V and J ends were trimmed by 0 bases and 6 bases, with 8 bases remaining between them. The DNA of the CDR3 is TGTGCCAGCAGTGAAGCGCGGGGTGCTGAAGCTTTCTTT. Amino acid sequence: CASSEARGAEAFF.

This rearrangement joins TRBV2 to TRBJ2-1, with 10 bases lining up with TRBD2. The trim removed 3 bases at V and 10 bases at J, leaving 9 bases unmatched. The CDR3 is made up of 15 amino acids. The germline V gene has CDR1 SNHLY and CDR2 FYNNEI. CDR3 loop: CASSEGGLATTEQFF. The CDR3 DNA reads TGTGCCAGCAGTGAGGGGGGACTAGCGACAACGGAGCAGTTCTTC.

The J gene is TRBJ2-1, the V gene TRBV4-3, with TRBD1 as a possible D gene (5 bases). The CDR3 runs 15 residues. With 3 bases removed from V and 6 bases from J, the gap between germline ends came to 15 bases. Germline assignment: CDR1 LGHNA and CDR2 YSLEER. The CDR3: CASSHGRAGFNEQFF. The DNA of the CDR3 is TGCGCCAGCAGCCATGGTCGGGCAGGGTTCAATGAGCAGTTCTTC.

The V gene is TRBV5-4, the J gene TRBJ2-3, with 10 bases fitting TRBD2. CDR3 length: 14 residues. The V segment lost 9 bases and the J segment 4 bases; nucleotides outside the gene matches: 8. The germline CDR1 and CDR2 sequences are SGHNT and YYREEE (reference sequence). The CDR3 coding sequence is TGTGCCACCCAAAGCGGGGGGGAGGCAGATACGCAGTATTTT. This sequence encodes CATQSGGEADTQYF.

The chain carries TRBV6-6 and TRBJ1-2; D is unresolved. Germline CDR1 reads MNHNY; CDR2 reads SVGAGI (reference sequence). V lost 6 bases, J lost 3 bases, and 11 bases lay in between. This CDR3 has 13 amino acids. The CDR3 DNA reads TGTGCCAGCAGCCCTCCCGTTGACTATGGCTACACCTTC. Its protein product is CASSPPVDYGYTF.